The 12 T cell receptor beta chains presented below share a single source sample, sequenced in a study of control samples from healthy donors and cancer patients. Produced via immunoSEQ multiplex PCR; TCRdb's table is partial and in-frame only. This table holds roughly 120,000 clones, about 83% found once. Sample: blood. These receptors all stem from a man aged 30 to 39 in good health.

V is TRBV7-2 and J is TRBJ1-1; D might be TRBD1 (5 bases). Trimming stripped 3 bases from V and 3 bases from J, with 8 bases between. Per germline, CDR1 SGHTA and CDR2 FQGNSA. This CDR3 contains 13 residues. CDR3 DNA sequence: TGTGCCAGCAGCTTTTGGGGGGACACTGAAGCTTTCTTT. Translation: CASSFWGDTEAFF.

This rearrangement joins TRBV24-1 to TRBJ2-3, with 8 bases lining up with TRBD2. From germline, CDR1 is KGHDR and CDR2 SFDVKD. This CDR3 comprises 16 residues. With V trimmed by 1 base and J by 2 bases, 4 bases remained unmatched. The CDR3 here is CATSDLPGGTTDTQYF. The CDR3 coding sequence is TGTGCCACCAGTGATTTACCGGGGGGGACCACAGATACGCAGTATTTT.

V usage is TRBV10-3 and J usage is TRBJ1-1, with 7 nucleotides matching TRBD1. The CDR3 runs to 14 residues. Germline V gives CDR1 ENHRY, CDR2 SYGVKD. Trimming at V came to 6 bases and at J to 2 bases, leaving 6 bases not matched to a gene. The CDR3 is CAIRRGQGNTEAFF. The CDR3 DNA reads TGTGCCATCAGGAGGGGGCAGGGAAACACTGAAGCTTTCTTT.

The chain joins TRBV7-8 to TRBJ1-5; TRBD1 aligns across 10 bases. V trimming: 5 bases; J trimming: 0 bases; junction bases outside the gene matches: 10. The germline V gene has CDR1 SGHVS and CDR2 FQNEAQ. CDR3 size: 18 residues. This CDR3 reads CASSRDRGGGTSNQPQHF. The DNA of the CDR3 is TGTGCCAGCAGCCGGGACAGGGGTGGCGGTACTAGCAATCAGCCCCAGCATTTT.

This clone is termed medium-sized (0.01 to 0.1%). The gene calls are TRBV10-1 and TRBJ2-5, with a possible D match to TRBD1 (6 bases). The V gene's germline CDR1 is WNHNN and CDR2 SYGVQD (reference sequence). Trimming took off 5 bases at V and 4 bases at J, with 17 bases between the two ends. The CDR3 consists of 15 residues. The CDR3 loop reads CASSPITGSGETQYF. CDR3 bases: TGCGCCAGCAGTCCGATAACAGGGAGCGGAGAGACCCAGTACTTC.

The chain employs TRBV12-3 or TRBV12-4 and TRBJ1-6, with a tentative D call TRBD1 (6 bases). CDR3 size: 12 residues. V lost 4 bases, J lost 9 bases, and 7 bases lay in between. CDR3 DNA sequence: TGTGCCAGCAGTTCAGGGGTTTCACCCCTCCACTTT. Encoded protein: CASSSGVSPLHF.

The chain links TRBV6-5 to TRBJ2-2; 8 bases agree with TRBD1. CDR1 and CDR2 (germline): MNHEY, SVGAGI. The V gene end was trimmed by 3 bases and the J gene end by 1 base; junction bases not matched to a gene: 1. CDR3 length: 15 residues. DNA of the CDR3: TGTGCCAGCAGTTATGGGACAGGGAACACCGGGGAGCTGTTTTTT. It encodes CASSYGTGNTGELFF.

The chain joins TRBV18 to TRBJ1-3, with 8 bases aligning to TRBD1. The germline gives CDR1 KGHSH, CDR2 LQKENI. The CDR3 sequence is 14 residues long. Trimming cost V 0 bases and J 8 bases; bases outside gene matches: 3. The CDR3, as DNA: TGTGCCAGCTCACCACCGGACAGGGCGCACACCATATATTTT. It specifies CASSPPDRAHTIYF.

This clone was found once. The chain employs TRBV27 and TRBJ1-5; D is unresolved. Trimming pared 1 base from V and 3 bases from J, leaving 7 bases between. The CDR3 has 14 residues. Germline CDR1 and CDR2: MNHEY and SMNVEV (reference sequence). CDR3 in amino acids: CASSLYRTNQPQHF. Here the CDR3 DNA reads TGTGCCAGCAGTTTATATCGAACCAATCAGCCCCAGCATTTT.

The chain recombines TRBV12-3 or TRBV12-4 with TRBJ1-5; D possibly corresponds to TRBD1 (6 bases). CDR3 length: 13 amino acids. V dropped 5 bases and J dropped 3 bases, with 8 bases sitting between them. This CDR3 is CASSQGNNQPQHF. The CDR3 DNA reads TGTGCCAGCAGTCAGGGGAACAATCAGCCCCAGCATTTT.

Here the CDR3 DNA reads TGTGCCAGCAGCCCCGCCGGGGGGCTAAACTATGGCTACACCTTC. Protein sequence: CASSPAGGLNYGYTF. The V call is TRBV7-6, the J call TRBJ1-2, with D perhaps TRBD1 (6 bases). There are 15 residues in the CDR3. Germline lookup yields CDR1 SGHVS and CDR2 FNYEAQ. V lost 5 bases to trimming and J lost 2 bases, with 15 bases between them.

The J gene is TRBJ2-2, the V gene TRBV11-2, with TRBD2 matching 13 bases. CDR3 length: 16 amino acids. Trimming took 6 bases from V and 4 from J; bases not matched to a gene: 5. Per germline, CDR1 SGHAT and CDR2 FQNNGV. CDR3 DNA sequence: TGTGCCAGCAGGGGACTAGCGGGGCCACCCACCGGGGAGCTGTTTTTT. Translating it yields CASRGLAGPPTGELFF.